These 10 T cell receptor beta chains originate from one sample sequenced in a study of response to subunit inactivated influenza vaccine. TCRdb re-called the RT-PCR reads with MiXCR, one entry per CDR3 protein. The top ten hold less than 2.5% of the sample, which has hundreds of thousands of distinct CDR3 sequences, around 25% seen once. Here the sequenced sample was CD4+ T cells sorted from PBMCs, taken about 5 days after vaccination. Every receptor here comes from a man aged 50 to 59 who received an inactivated influenza vaccine.

This CDR3 reads CASSADVLSEQYF. DNA of the CDR3: TGTGCCAGCAGCGCCGACGTGCTTTCCGAGCAGTACTTC. This sequence joins TRBV11-2 and TRBJ2-7; D gene uncertain. Germline V gene lookup returns CDR1 SGHAT and CDR2 FQNNGV. The CDR3 has 13 residues. Trimming shortened V by 5 bases and J by 6 bases, and 14 bases separated the two germline ends.

The chain uses TRBV12-3 or TRBV12-4 and TRBJ2-7, with a tentative D call TRBD2 (6 bases). V was clipped by 5 bases and J by 4 bases, with 12 bases between them. This CDR3 region has 13 residues. The CDR3 protein is CASSTEGTYEQYF. CDR3 nucleotides: TGTGCCAGCAGTACGGAGGGAACTTACGAGCAGTACTTC.

The rearrangement links TRBV12-3 or TRBV12-4 to TRBJ2-1; D may be TRBD1 or TRBD2 (6 bases each). The CDR3 is made up of 15 amino acids. V was cut by 7 bases and J by 6 bases, with 19 bases left in between. CDR3 sequence reads: CASTPGYREVNEQFF. CDR3 DNA: TGTGCCAGCACCCCCGGGTACAGGGAGGTCAATGAGCAGTTCTTC.

This clonotype was observed a few times. The chain joins TRBV5-1 to TRBJ2-7; D remains ambiguous. The germline V gene has CDR1 SGHRS and CDR2 YFSETQ. The CDR3 sequence is 15 residues long. The V end lost 0 bases, the J end lost 0 bases, and 10 bases lay between the germline ends. The DNA of the CDR3 is TGCGCCAGCAGCTTGGGCACAGCGAGCTCCTACGAGCAGTACTTC. Translating gives CASSLGTASSYEQYF.

In this sample, this clonotype turned up many times. As DNA, the CDR3 is TGTGCCAGCAGTTTATGGGCTAATGAGCAGTTCTTC. It yields the protein CASSLWANEQFF. The V gene is TRBV28, the J gene TRBJ2-1; D ambiguous. CDR1 is MDHEN and CDR2 is SYDVKM in the germline V gene. The CDR3 extends over 12 amino acids. V dropped 0 bases and J dropped 7 bases, with 4 bases sitting between them.

The chain is built from TRBV6-2 or TRBV6-3 and TRBJ2-5, with 8 bases lining up with TRBD1. Germline trimming cut 6 bases from V and 3 bases from J; bases unmatched to any gene: 6. Germline V gives CDR1 MNHEY, CDR2 SVGEGT. The CDR3 totals 14 residues. CDR3 loop: CASSRTGGEETQYF. Here the CDR3 DNA reads TGTGCCAGCAGCCGCACAGGGGGTGAAGAGACCCAGTACTTC.

V and J are TRBV7-2 and TRBJ2-1; weak D call: TRBD1 (5 bases). Germline-derived CDR1 and CDR2 are SGHTA and FQGNSA. The CDR3 extends over 14 amino acids. V lost 8 bases and J lost 1, with 12 bases in between. Here the CDR3 reads CASDLGRSYNEQFF. CDR3 sequence (DNA): TGTGCCAGCGACCTGGGGCGATCCTACAATGAGCAGTTCTTC. The full variable domain, completed using reference TRBV7-2 and TRBJ2-1, is GAGVSQSPSNKVTEKGKDVELRCDPISGHTALYWYRQSLGQGLEFLIYFQGNSAPDKSGLPSDRFSAERTGGSVSTLTIQRTQQEDSAVYLCASDLGRSYNEQFFGPGTRLTVL.

This clonotype was detected only a few times. V is TRBV18 and J is TRBJ1-3; unclear D gene. Trimming shortened V by 0 bases and J by 4 bases, and 7 bases separated the two germline ends. The germline gives CDR1 KGHSH, CDR2 LQKENI. This CDR3 is built from 14 residues. Written as DNA, the CDR3 is TGTGCCAGCTCACCACCGAATACAGGAAACACCATATATTTT. Translated, it gives CASSPPNTGNTIYF. The full variable domain, in which reference TRBV18 and TRBJ1-3 provide the parts outside the CDR3, is NAGVMQNPRHLVRRRGQEARLRCSPMKGHSHVYWYRQLPEEGLKFMVYLQKENIIDESGMPKERFSAEFPKEGPSILRIQQVVRGDSAAYFCASSPPNTGNTIYFGEGSWLTVV.

The V and J genes are TRBV20-1 and TRBJ1-6, with 8 bases fitting TRBD1. This CDR3 is 15 amino acids long. V shed 6 bases, J shed 10 bases, and the junction held 14 bases outside the gene matches. CDR1 and CDR2 from the germline V gene are DFQATT and SNEGSKA (reference sequence). CDR3 sequence reads: CSAQTGTGGGSPLHF. The CDR3 coding sequence is TGCAGTGCGCAGACCGGGACAGGCGGTGGATCACCCCTCCACTTT.

Of note for this clonotype: This may stem from a read error, because a much larger clone lies one nucleotide away. The chain couples TRBV14 to TRBJ2-1; 10 bases map to TRBD2. The junction had 7 bases not matched to a gene; V was cut back by 2 bases and J by 6 bases. CDR1 and CDR2 from the germline V gene are SGHDN and FVKESK. The CDR3 is 16 amino acids. The CDR3 loop reads CASSQSSGRSGNEQFF. CDR3 DNA sequence: TGTGCCAGCAGCCAATCTAGCGGGAGATCCGGCAATGAGCAGTTCTTC. Full variable domain (remainder filled in from reference TRBV14 and TRBJ2-1): EAGVTQFPSHSVIEKGQTVTLRCDPISGHDNLYWYRRVMGKEIKFLLHFVKESKQDESGMPNNRFLAERTGGTYSTLKVQPAELEDSGVYFCASSQSSGRSGNEQFFGPGTRLTVL.